Sequencing of this T cell receptor beta chain was carried out in a study of long-term antiretroviral therapy in people with HIV. About the study: There is a gap of about a decade between the earliest samples and the later 2015 immediate-ART recommendation.

Study-level findings and limits: Whereas controls had wider CDR3 length ranges, HIV repertoires had narrower ones.

From germline, CDR1 is PRHDT and CDR2 FYEKMQ (reference sequence). The CDR3 has 14 amino acids. The V gene lost 5 bases and the J gene lost 5 bases, with 15 bases spanning the gap. Assay version v3.0 of immunoSEQ was used, and it was run at survey level. Libraries were prepared by immunoSEQ multiplex PCR; TCRdb keeps only in-frame clonotypes and omits some of them. Here the sample spans 30,000 to 35,000 clones, 65% to 75% being singletons. In regard to this clone: What it binds is unknown.

Sampling of each donor yielded at least one pre-ART PBMC sample and at least two post-ART PBMC samples. The source was unsorted PBMCs, collected 3 years after starting antiretroviral therapy. This TCR was recovered from a man aged 45-60 years with HIV. V gene TRBV13 combines with J gene TRBJ1-2; tentative D call: TRBD1 (5 bases). In nucleotides, the CDR3 is TGTGCCAGCAGCCTGGGACGGTCGCCATATGGCTACACCTTC. Its protein product is CASSLGRSPYGYTF.